This T cell receptor (beta chain) was identified in a study of control samples from healthy donors and cancer patients. Trimming shortened V by 3 bases and J by 5 bases, and 13 bases separated the two germline ends. The CDR3 has 14 amino acids. Germline values: CDR1 MNHEY, CDR2 SMNVEV (reference sequence). Generated by immunoSEQ multiplex PCR, the TCRdb table keeps only in-frame clones and is missing some. The data contain 30,000 to 40,000 clones, approximately 94% of them singletons. The sample comprised PBMCs. The rearrangement links TRBV27 to TRBJ2-5; D is perhaps TRBD1 (6 bases). The receptor's source is a man aged 40-50 years with colorectal cancer. CDR3 region: CASSFQPQGETQYF. The CDR3 nucleotides read TGTGCCAGCAGTTTTCAACCCCAGGGGGAGACCCAGTACTTC.